The present T cell receptor (beta chain) was sequenced within a study of T cell repertoires in breast cancer. Study-wide context: Breast cancer patients gave tumors, lymph nodes and blood; healthy donors gave blood.

Turning to this clonotype: Its antigen is as yet unknown. At one of its ends the junction is not consistent with the germline gene, which may arise from a read error.

Unpaired genes were suppressed by blocking oligonucleotides during a second nested PCR. Emulsion RT-PCR used roughly 5,000-270,000 T cells and C-region, Stepout, V-region primers. TCRdb redid the calling of the emulsion pairing reads with MiXCR, one entry per CDR3 protein. The data contain about 150 distinct CDR3 sequences, 44% of them singletons. In germline, CDR1 is SGHVS, CDR2 FNYEAQ. CDR3 length equals 13 residues. Paired alpha-beta TCRs of CD8+ T cells were analyzed by expanded emulsion RT-PCR. The study, taken as a whole, reports: This emulsion RT-PCR profile was considered qualitative rather than quantitative. Tumor-involved sentinel nodes shared about 8.1% of TCRs with matched tumors, tumor-free nodes more than 1.5%.

The sequence was obtained from a pool of human donors with breast cancer or a healthy control (not recorded which). Sequencing used CD8+ T cells. The rearrangement links TRBV7-6 to TRBJ1-1, with D hard to call. Written as DNA, the CDR3 is TGCGCCAGCAGCTTAGGACGCAGCACTGATTCTTTCTTT. Amino acids: CASSLGRSTDSFF.